The 3 T cell receptor beta chains below all came from one sample that was sequenced in a study of T cell clonality in common variable immunodeficiency (dated by TCRdb to 2015 to 2017). Receptors were amplified or captured by the immunoSEQ multiplex PCR assay. The immuneACCESS repertoire file appears here via TCRdb, limited to in-frame rearrangements. These files lack a portion of the clones; in checked studies, under half of the deficit traces to unresolved V genes, and the cause of the others is not known. There are about 52,000 clones in this sample, and none of them is a singleton. The ten largest clonotypes hold 1.8% of the sample. The material sequenced was peripheral blood mononuclear cells. The receptors were gathered from a person aged 18 to 70 in good health.

This clone was observed at least ten times. The missing CDR3 end, 3 residues past where the read stops, is filled in from the germline J gene. The genes are TRBV30 and TRBJ1-6, with D possibly being TRBD1 (5 bases). Trimming took 7 bases from V and 7 from J, leaving 20 bases between them. The CDR3 loop spans 15 amino acids. CDR1 is GTSNPN and CDR2 is SVGIG in the germline V gene (reference sequence). CDR3 DNA, as far as it was read: TGTGCCTACCAACTTACGGGACTGGGAAATTCACCC. Its translation is CAYQLTGLGNSP. The CDR3 in its entirety is CAYQLTGLGNSPLHF.

This clone was detected many times. The read comes to an end 3 residues before the CDR3 does, leaving the germline J gene to fill in the end. This rearrangement joins TRBV5-6 to TRBJ2-7; TRBD1 matches at 8 bases. CDR1 is SGHDT and CDR2 is YYEEEE in the germline V gene. The trim removed 4 bases at V and 0 bases at J, leaving 3 bases unmatched. This CDR3 spans 14 amino acids. The CDR3 spells CASSKDRVSYEQYF. The CDR3 bases that were read are TGTGCCAGCAGCAAGGACAGGGTCTCCTACGAG.

Many counts were recorded for this clone. The missing CDR3 end, 3 residues past where the read stops, is filled in from the germline J gene. The rearrangement joins TRBV20-1 to TRBJ2-7, with 7 bases fitting TRBD2. V lost 6 bases, J lost 0 bases, and 11 bases stayed unmatched. Germline CDR1 reads DFQATT; CDR2 reads SNEGSKA (reference sequence). This CDR3 has 15 residues. CDR3 residues: CSAGSSGLFSYEQYF. Partial CDR3 DNA: TGCAGTGCAGGATCTAGCGGACTTTTCTCCTACGAG.